This T cell receptor beta chain derives from a study of shared clonotypes between healthy human individuals. Whole-study context: Donors, aged 18 to 49, were a couple of women and three men. A donor's plate count was three for CD4 naive and three for CD4 memory; CD8 naive had two and CD8 memory one.

Germline values: CDR1 MNHEY, CDR2 SMNVEV (reference sequence). V shed 8 bases, J shed 6 bases, and the junction held 10 bases outside the gene matches. The CDR3 totals 14 residues. In the sorted-subset replicate PCRs, 150 to 200 ng DNA, 25,000 to 35,000 T cell genomes, was used. The assay was immunoSEQ multiplex PCR, and TCRdb's table has in-frame clones only and misses some. The table records some 2,500,000 clones, 80% to 95% of them present only once. The TCR comes from a man between 18 and 29 years old in good health. Some clones in this sample may be carry-over from other donors' samples. Material for sequencing was naive CD4+ T cells from PBMCs. Subset of the sample: CD45RA+ positively selected. The chain is built from TRBV27 and TRBJ2-7, with 10 bases lining up with TRBD1. CDR3 DNA sequence: TGTGCCAGCGCTTCAGGGGACAGGGGAGGCGAGCAGTACTTC. As protein: CASASGDRGGEQYF.